The 28 T cell receptor beta chains in this list originate from one sample, sequenced in a study of blood T cell repertoires in COVID-19 (dated by TCRdb to 2020 to 2022). Libraries were made using the immunoSEQ multiplex PCR assay. This is the immuneACCESS table as TCRdb keeps it, with only in-frame sequences that have V and J called. A part of the clones is gone; compared with another copy, unresolved V genes explain less than half, and the rest is unexplained. This sample is represented by around 150,000 clones; approximately 90% of them were singletons. 3.5% to 5% of the sample is taken by the ten largest. The sample taken for sequencing was peripheral blood. The source of these receptors is an older woman with active or convalescent COVID-19.

This sequence joins TRBV5-1 and TRBJ2-2; 9 nucleotides match TRBD1. Unmatched junction bases numbered 7, after V lost 3 bases and J lost 4 bases. The CDR3 length is 16 residues. Germline CDR1 is SGHRS and CDR2 is YFSETQ. The CDR3 nucleotides read TGCGCCAGCAGCTGGTCCGGGACAGGGTCCACCGGGGAGCTGTTTTTT. Amino acid sequence: CASSWSGTGSTGELFF.

This chain uses TRBV10-3 with TRBJ1-6; D ambiguous. V lost 2 bases, J lost 7 bases, and 6 bases lay in between. CDR1 is ENHRY and CDR2 is SYGVKD in the germline V gene. CDR3 length: 13 amino acids. The CDR3 DNA follows: TGTGCCATCAGTGAGGACGGGAATTCACCCCTCCACTTT. This gives the protein CAISEDGNSPLHF.

Written as DNA, the CDR3 is TGTGCCAGCAGCCAGGCAGTTAACTATGGCTACACCTTC. It translates to CASSQAVNYGYTF. The chain has TRBV14 and TRBJ1-2, with D uncertain. The CDR3 loop spans 13 amino acids. Trimming stripped 3 bases from V and 1 base from J, with 6 bases between. Germline V gene data show CDR1 as SGHDN and CDR2 as FVKESK.

The chain links TRBV11-2 to TRBJ2-1, with 9 positions matching TRBD2. Looked up from germline, CDR1 is SGHAT and CDR2 is FQNNGV. V gave up 1 base and J gave up 6 bases; unmatched junction bases: 7. The CDR3 has 16 amino acids. In DNA form, the CDR3 reads TGTGCCAGCAGCTTAGGAGGTGGCGGGGGGGCCAATGAGCAGTTCTTC. Its translation: CASSLGGGGGANEQFF.

V gene TRBV21-1 combines with J gene TRBJ1-2; the table calls TRBD1, which could not be checked here. TRBV21-1 is annotated as a pseudogene. The CDR3 loop spans 15 amino acids. The CDR3, as DNA: TGTGCCAGCGCGCAGATGATGACAGGGACCTATGGCTACACCTTC. This encodes CASAQMMTGTYGYTF.

The chain joins TRBV19 to TRBJ1-2; 9 bases align to TRBD1. Germline V gene lookup returns CDR1 LNHDA and CDR2 SQIVND (reference sequence). The CDR3 runs 13 residues. J was trimmed by 7 bases and V by 5 bases; bases with no gene match: 5. The CDR3 DNA reads TGTGCCAGTAGTGGGGACAGGGCTTCTGGCTACACCTTC. The encoded protein is CASSGDRASGYTF.

The chain recombines TRBV12-3 or TRBV12-4 with TRBJ1-1; possibly TRBD1 for D (5 bases). V was cut by 4 bases and J by 3 bases, with 9 bases left in between. The CDR3 consists of 13 residues. The CDR3 here is CASSSWGDTEAFF. The CDR3 DNA sequence: TGTGCCAGCAGTTCTTGGGGGGACACTGAAGCTTTCTTT.

The rearrangement joins TRBV4-3 to TRBJ1-5, with TRBD1 as a possible D gene (6 bases). V lost 0 bases to trimming and J lost 7 bases, with 25 bases between them. This CDR3 is 19 amino acids long. Germline CDR1 and CDR2: LGHNA and YSLEER. This CDR3 is CASSQDPWGGRALSQPQHF. The CDR3 nucleotides read TGCGCCAGCAGCCAAGATCCGTGGGGGGGGCGGGCGTTATCGCAGCCCCAGCATTTT.

The rearrangement links TRBV2 to TRBJ2-5, with D tentatively TRBD1 (6 bases). Germline CDR1 reads SNHLY; CDR2 reads FYNNEI. V gave up 8 bases and J gave up 2 bases, with 15 bases separating them. The CDR3 runs 14 residues. The CDR3 coding sequence is TGTGCCAGCGGGATGACAGGACAGCAAGAGACCCAGTACTTC. Amino acids: CASGMTGQQETQYF.

V and J are TRBV19 and TRBJ1-5; the D gene is possibly TRBD1 (6 bases). The V end was cut by 8 bases, the J end by 0 bases, with 11 bases between. Germline V gives CDR1 LNHDA, CDR2 SQIVND (reference sequence). This CDR3 comprises 14 residues. CDR3 nucleotide sequence: TGTGCCAGTGGGACACCTTATAGCAATCAGCCCCAGCATTTT. Its translation: CASGTPYSNQPQHF.

This clone was detected once. The V and J genes are TRBV3-1 (or the pseudogene TRBV3-2) and TRBJ2-6; TRBD1 is a possible D gene (6 bases). Germline-derived CDR1 and CDR2 are LGHDT and YNNKEL (reference sequence). V was pared by 3 bases and J by 2 bases, with 11 bases between. CDR3 length: 16 residues. The CDR3 is CASSQSQGTGANVLTF. The CDR3 nucleotides read TGTGCCAGCAGCCAGTCACAGGGAACTGGGGCCAACGTCCTGACTTTC.

The V call is TRBV10-2, the J call TRBJ1-3; D gene ambiguous. The ends were cut back, 8 bases at V and 2 bases at J, with 10 bases in the middle. The CDR3 runs 13 residues. The germline CDR1 and CDR2 sequences are WSHSY and SAAADI. CDR3 amino acids: CASQTSPGNTIYF. For the CDR3, the DNA is TGCGCCAGCCAGACAAGCCCTGGAAACACCATATATTTT.

This clone has just a few counts. V usage is TRBV4-1 and J usage is TRBJ1-5, with D maybe TRBD1 (5 bases). The CDR3 loop spans 16 amino acids. From germline, CDR1 is MGHRA and CDR2 YSYEKL. V gave up 2 bases and J gave up 0 bases, with 11 bases separating them. The chain's CDR3 is CASSQINDSSNQPQHF. CDR3 sequence (DNA): TGCGCCAGCAGCCAAATAAACGACAGTAGCAATCAGCCCCAGCATTTT.

V usage is TRBV11-2 and J usage is TRBJ2-7; D may be TRBD2 (5 bases). The CDR3 has 12 residues. Trimming shortened V by 3 bases and J by 7 bases, and 10 bases separated the two germline ends. Looked up from germline, CDR1 is SGHAT and CDR2 is FQNNGV. CDR3 in amino acids: CASSLSRLEQYF. CDR3 sequence (DNA): TGTGCCAGCAGCTTGTCCAGACTAGAGCAGTACTTC.

This rearrangement joins TRBV6-2 or TRBV6-3 to TRBJ1-2; possibly TRBD1 for D (6 bases). Germline CDR1 and CDR2: MNHEY and SVGEGT. V lost 6 bases, J lost 4 bases, and 18 bases lay in between. This CDR3 comprises 15 residues. CDR3 amino acids: CASSPRDIRIYGYTF. CDR3 sequence (DNA): TGTGCCAGCAGCCCCCGGGACATACGTATCTATGGCTACACCTTC.

The chain combines TRBV7-2 with TRBJ1-4; possible D gene TRBD1, 6 bases. Trimming stripped 2 bases from V and 2 bases from J, with 15 bases between. The V gene's germline CDR1 is SGHTA and CDR2 FQGNSA. The CDR3 is 17 residues long. The CDR3 DNA reads as TGTGCCAGCAGCTTACGACAGCTCAGGGGCACTAATGAAAAACTGTTTTTT. This sequence encodes CASSLRQLRGTNEKLFF.

The chain links TRBV6-6 to TRBJ1-4, with TRBD1 as a possible D gene (6 bases). Per germline, CDR1 MNHNY and CDR2 SVGAGI (reference sequence). The germline V and J ends were trimmed by 2 bases and 8 bases, with 9 bases remaining between them. This CDR3 comprises 13 residues. CDR3 DNA sequence: TGTGCCAGCAGTTACCGACAGGTGGAAAAACTGTTTTTT. It yields the protein CASSYRQVEKLFF.

In this sample, this clone turned up once. V usage is TRBV18 and J usage is TRBJ1-2; the match to TRBD1 covers 9 bases. V was pared by 3 bases and J by 3 bases, with 5 bases of the junction left unmatched. CDR3 length equals 15 residues. Germline CDR1 and CDR2: KGHSH and LQKENI. Written as DNA, the CDR3 is TGTGCCAGCTCACCCCGGACAGGGGTGGACTATGGCTACACCTTC. Translating it yields CASSPRTGVDYGYTF.

CDR3 protein: CASSATGGAAQDTQYF. CDR3 nucleotides: TGCGCCAGCAGCGCGACAGGGGGCGCCGCACAAGATACGCAGTATTTT. J is TRBJ2-3 and V is TRBV5-1, with TRBD1 matching 10 bases. CDR3 length: 16 residues. Germline V lookup: CDR1 SGHRS, CDR2 YFSETQ. Germline trimming cut 4 bases from V and 5 bases from J; bases unmatched to any gene: 10.

V and J are TRBV7-8 and TRBJ1-1; 9 bases map to TRBD1. Trimming at V came to 1 base and at J to 1 base, leaving 4 bases not matched to a gene. Germline CDR1 is SGHVS and CDR2 is FQNEAQ. The CDR3 is made up of 16 amino acids. The CDR3 DNA sequence: TGTGCCAGCAGCTTAGTGGGGACAGGGCGGAACACTGAAGCTTTCTTT. Encoded protein: CASSLVGTGRNTEAFF.

This clone was picked up a small number of times. The rearrangement joins TRBV5-5 to TRBJ1-5, with 10 positions matching TRBD1. Germline values: CDR1 SGHKS, CDR2 YYEKEE (reference sequence). Losses at the gene ends were 0 bases for V and 7 bases for J; bases not matched to a gene: 4. The CDR3 has 15 amino acids. Written as DNA, the CDR3 is TGTGCCAGCAGCTTGGAGGACAGGGGGAGCCAGCCCCAGCATTTT. It is translated as CASSLEDRGSQPQHF.

This CDR3 is CASSLPPDREGFDGYTF. The CDR3 bases are TGTGCCAGCAGTTTACCCCCGGACAGGGAAGGGTTTGATGGCTACACCTTC. The chain has TRBV27 and TRBJ1-2; 8 positions match TRBD1. CDR3 size: 17 residues. The germline gives CDR1 MNHEY, CDR2 SMNVEV (reference sequence). Trimming took 2 bases from V and 6 from J; bases not matched to a gene: 14.

V usage is TRBV27 and J usage is TRBJ1-2; TRBD1 might be the D (5 bases). V lost 2 bases and J lost 5, with 15 bases in between. Germline CDR1 is MNHEY and CDR2 is SMNVEV (reference sequence). This CDR3 region has 15 residues. Here the CDR3 reads CASSLGKGIGYGYTF. In DNA, the CDR3 is TGTGCCAGCAGTTTAGGGAAGGGGATAGGGTATGGCTACACCTTC.

This chain uses TRBV6-5 with TRBJ2-1; D gene unclear. This CDR3 is 15 amino acids long. Germline lookup yields CDR1 MNHEY and CDR2 SVGAGI. V was shortened by 7 bases and J by 0 bases, with 13 bases between the two germline ends. This chain's CDR3 is CASILSSSSYNEQFF. As DNA, the CDR3 is TGTGCCAGCATACTTAGCTCGAGCTCCTACAATGAGCAGTTCTTC.

The chain couples TRBV13 to TRBJ2-1, with 8 nucleotides matching TRBD1. V trimming: 0 bases; J trimming: 7 bases; junction bases outside the gene matches: 8. CDR3 length: 16 residues. The germline CDR1 and CDR2 sequences are PRHDT and FYEKMQ (reference sequence). In DNA, the CDR3 is TGTGCCAGCAGCTTAGGGGGGACAGGACAATGGAATGAGCAGTTCTTC. Translating it yields CASSLGGTGQWNEQFF.

The genes are TRBV6-6 and TRBJ1-4; D gene ambiguous. The V gene's germline CDR1 is MNHNY and CDR2 SVGAGI (reference sequence). Trimming shortened V by 6 bases and J by 3 bases, and 17 bases separated the two germline ends. CDR3 length: 16 residues. This CDR3 is CASRRTREGANEKLFF. The DNA of the CDR3 is TGTGCCAGCAGAAGGACTAGGGAGGGCGCTAATGAAAAACTGTTTTTT.

The V call is TRBV7-8, the J call TRBJ1-3, with TRBD1 identical over 8 bases. The CDR3 extends over 15 amino acids. The trim removed 5 bases at V and 6 bases at J, leaving 9 bases unmatched. The germline CDR1 and CDR2 sequences are SGHVS and FQNEAQ. CDR3 loop: CASSLEDREANTIYF. CDR3 nucleotide sequence: TGTGCCAGCAGCCTAGAGGACAGGGAGGCAAACACCATATATTTT. The whole variable domain, filled in from reference TRBV7-8 and TRBJ1-3, reads GAGVSQSPRYKVAKRGQDVALRCDPISGHVSLFWYQQALGQGPEFLTYFQNEAQLDKSGLPSDRFFAERPEGSVSTLKIQRTQQEDSAVYLCASSLEDREANTIYFGEGSWLTVV.

The chain links TRBV9 to TRBJ2-7, with 9 bases lining up with TRBD1. This CDR3 is 16 amino acids long. Germline CDR1 is SGDLS and CDR2 is YYNGEE. V trimming: 4 bases; J trimming: 2 bases; junction bases outside the gene matches: 10. The DNA of the CDR3 is TGTGCCAGCAGCCCTTCCCGGACAGGGGATGCCTACGAGCAGTACTTC. Its protein is CASSPSRTGDAYEQYF. Together with reference TRBV9 and TRBJ2-7, the CDR3 gives the full variable domain: DSGVTQTPKHLITATGQRVTLRCSPRSGDLSVYWYQQSLDQGLQFLIQYYNGEERAKGNILERFSAQQFPDLHSELNLSSLELGDSALYFCASSPSRTGDAYEQYFGPGTRLTVT.